This entry describes one T cell receptor (beta chain). Its specificity is not known. Trimming removed 6 bases at V and 4 bases at J, with 13 bases between. CDR3 length equals 14 residues. Looked up from germline, CDR1 is MNHNS and CDR2 is SASEGT. The sample is drawn from a study of OX40 agonist ivuxolimab in advanced cancers. Overall study: Mean age approximately 66 years, range roughly 20 to 85; 82.7% male. One hepatocellular carcinoma and a couple of cutaneous melanoma patients partially responded. General study findings and limits: Expanded peripheral T cell antigen specificity was not determined.

Assay used: immunoSEQ multiplex PCR; TCRdb lists only in-frame clones, some missing. The sample yields some 70,000 clones, about 86% seen once. V is TRBV6-1 and J is TRBJ1-5; no clear D. Sequences were derived from CD4+ or CD8+ T cells sorted from blood, sampled in a trial of the OX40 agonist ivuxolimab. The receptor's source is an adult with an advanced solid tumor such as melanoma, head and neck, liver or kidney cancer. The CDR3 loop reads CASRITRINQPQHF. The CDR3 nucleotides are TGTGCCAGCAGAATAACTCGGATTAATCAGCCCCAGCATTTT.